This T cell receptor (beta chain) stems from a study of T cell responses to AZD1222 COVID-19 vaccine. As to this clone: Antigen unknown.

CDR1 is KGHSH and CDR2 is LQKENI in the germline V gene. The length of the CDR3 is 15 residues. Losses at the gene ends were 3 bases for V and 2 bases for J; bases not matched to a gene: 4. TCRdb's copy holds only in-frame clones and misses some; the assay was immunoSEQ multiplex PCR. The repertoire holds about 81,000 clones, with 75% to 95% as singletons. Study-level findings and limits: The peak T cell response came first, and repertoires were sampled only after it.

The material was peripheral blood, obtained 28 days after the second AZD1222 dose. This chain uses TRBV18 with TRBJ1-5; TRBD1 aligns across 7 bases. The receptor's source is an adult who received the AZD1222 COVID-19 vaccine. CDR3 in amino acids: CASSPRGQGNQPQHF. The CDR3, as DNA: TGTGCCAGCTCACCCCGCGGACAGGGCAATCAGCCCCAGCATTTT. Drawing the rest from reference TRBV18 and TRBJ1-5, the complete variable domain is NAGVMQNPRHLVRRRGQEARLRCSPMKGHSHVYWYRQLPEEGLKFMVYLQKENIIDESGMPKERFSAEFPKEGPSILRIQQVVRGDSAAYFCASSPRGQGNQPQHFGDGTRLSIL.